Listed below are T cell receptor beta chains from one sample, sequenced in a study of early T cells in non-severe SARS-CoV-2 infection. TCRdb re-derived calls from the 5' RACE reads in MiXCR, one entry per CDR3 protein. The data show 65,000 to 75,000 distinct CDR3 sequences, approximately 10% seen once. The sample consisted of whole blood. Source of these receptors: an adult who was a healthcare worker with PCR-confirmed SARS-CoV-2 infection or an uninfected control (not recorded which). The CDR3 runs from the conserved cysteine through the conserved F or W. The order of the fields is J gene, V gene, CDR3 protein.

TRBJ2-2	TRBV7-2	CASSLWGGAGELFF
TRBJ2-3	TRBV7-8	CASSYPVPGSTDTQYF
TRBJ2-3	TRBV4-1	CASSQDWVRGGMTDTQYF
TRBJ2-2	TRBV7-9	CASRANRGPNTGELFF
TRBJ2-3	TRBV29-1	CSVEYKSTDTQYF
TRBJ1-1	TRBV29-1	CSVERRLNTEAFF
TRBJ2-1	TRBV12-3/TRBV12-4	CASSLGQRLAGGKYNEQFF
TRBJ2-7	TRBV5-4	CASSPGTGEQYF
TRBJ2-1	TRBV12-3/TRBV12-4	CASRTGTGPYNEQFF
TRBJ2-3	TRBV2	CASGAGRGTDTQYF
TRBJ1-4	TRBV7-9	CASSLGQQNEKLFF
TRBJ1-1	TRBV5-5	CASSLLHMNTEAFF
TRBJ1-1	TRBV11-3	CASSPEFRGETEAFF
TRBJ2-1	TRBV5-1	CASGPQGTYNEQFF
TRBJ2-7	TRBV4-1	CASSQGPGISGYEQYF
TRBJ1-4	TRBV12-3/TRBV12-4	CASSLGQGVEKLFF
TRBJ2-1	TRBV18	CASSPDGREQFF
TRBJ1-6	TRBV6-5	CASRKGSGTYNSPLHF
TRBJ2-3	TRBV10-3	CAISDGTLGTYGTDTQYF
TRBJ2-7	TRBV20-1	CSARRDSTTYEQYF
TRBJ2-2	TRBV2	CASSLMGSDTGELFF
TRBJ1-4	TRBV7-9	CASSLDRGNEKLFF
TRBJ2-3	TRBV20-1	CSAVPAGFADTQYF
TRBJ2-3	TRBV11-2	CASSLVRGPFTDTQYF
TRBJ2-1	TRBV28	CASRGTGTSSYNEQFF
TRBJ2-3	TRBV20-1	CSANPPGADTQYF
TRBJ2-1	TRBV14	CASSQLSGSVKDEQFF
TRBJ2-6	TRBV9	CASSGLQGAGANVLTF
TRBJ1-6	TRBV5-1	CASSRTGDTIGSPLHF
TRBJ2-1	TRBV6-6	CASSLPYSVKTSYNEQFF
TRBJ2-3	TRBV4-2	CASSQEDWEGSDTQYF
TRBJ1-1	TRBV7-3	CASRMTGSNTEAFF
TRBJ1-2	TRBV29-1	CSVEDDTGIYTF
TRBJ1-4	TRBV6-1	CASSVGGARSNEKLFF
TRBJ2-3	TRBV12-5	CASGLAPGTRGAPDTQYF
TRBJ2-6	TRBV12-3/TRBV12-4	CASSGTRALSGANVLTF
TRBJ2-5	TRBV2	CASSGSGWETQYF
TRBJ1-4	TRBV19	CASESTNEKLFF
TRBJ2-2	TRBV29-1	CSVEGVGELFF
TRBJ1-4	TRBV18	CASSRYRGDQLAEKLFF